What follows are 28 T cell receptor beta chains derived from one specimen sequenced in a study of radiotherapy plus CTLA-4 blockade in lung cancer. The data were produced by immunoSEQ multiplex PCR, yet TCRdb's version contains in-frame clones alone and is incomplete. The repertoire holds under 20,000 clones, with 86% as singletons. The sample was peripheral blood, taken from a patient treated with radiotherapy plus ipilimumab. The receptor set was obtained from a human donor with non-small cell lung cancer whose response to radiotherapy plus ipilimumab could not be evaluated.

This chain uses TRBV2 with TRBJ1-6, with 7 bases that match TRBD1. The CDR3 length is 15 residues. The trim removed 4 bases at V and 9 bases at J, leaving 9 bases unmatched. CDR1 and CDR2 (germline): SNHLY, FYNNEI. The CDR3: CASSAGAQGISPLHF. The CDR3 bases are TGTGCCAGCAGTGCCGGAGCACAGGGGATTTCACCCCTCCACTTT.

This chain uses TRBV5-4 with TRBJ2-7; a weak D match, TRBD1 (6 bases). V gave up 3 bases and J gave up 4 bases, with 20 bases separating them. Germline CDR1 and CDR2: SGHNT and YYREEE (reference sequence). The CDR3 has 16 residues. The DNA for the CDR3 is TGTGCCAGCAGCTCGGATACCGGGACACCAGCGTACGAGCAGTACTTC. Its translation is CASSSDTGTPAYEQYF. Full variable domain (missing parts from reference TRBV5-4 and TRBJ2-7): ETGVTQSPTHLIKTRGQQVTLRCSSQSGHNTVSWYQQALGQGPQFIFQYYREEENGRGNFPPRFSGLQFPNYSSELNVNALELDDSALYLCASSSDTGTPAYEQYFGPGTRLTVT.

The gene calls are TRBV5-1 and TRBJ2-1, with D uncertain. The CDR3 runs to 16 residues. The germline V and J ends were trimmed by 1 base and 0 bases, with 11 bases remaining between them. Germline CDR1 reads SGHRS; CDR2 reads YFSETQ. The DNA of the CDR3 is TGCGCCAGCAGCTTGATGGCTGGTGGCTCCTACAATGAGCAGTTCTTC. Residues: CASSLMAGGSYNEQFF.

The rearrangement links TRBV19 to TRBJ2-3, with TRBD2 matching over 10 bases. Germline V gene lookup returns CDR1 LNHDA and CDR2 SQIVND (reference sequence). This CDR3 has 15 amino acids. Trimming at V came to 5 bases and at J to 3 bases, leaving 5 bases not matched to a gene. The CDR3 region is CASSSLAGRTDTQYF. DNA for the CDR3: TGTGCCAGTAGTTCACTAGCGGGGAGGACAGATACGCAGTATTTT.

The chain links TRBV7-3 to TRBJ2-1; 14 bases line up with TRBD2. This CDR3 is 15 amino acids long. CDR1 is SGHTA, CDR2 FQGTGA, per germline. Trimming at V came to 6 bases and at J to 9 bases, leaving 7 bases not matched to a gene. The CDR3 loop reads CASSYGTSGRGEQFF. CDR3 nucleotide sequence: TGTGCCAGCAGTTATGGGACTAGCGGGAGAGGTGAGCAGTTCTTC.

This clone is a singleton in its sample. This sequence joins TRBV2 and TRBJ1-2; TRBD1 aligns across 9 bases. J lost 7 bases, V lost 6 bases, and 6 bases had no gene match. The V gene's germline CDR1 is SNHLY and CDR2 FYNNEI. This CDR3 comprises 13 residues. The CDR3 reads CASRPGQGFGYTF. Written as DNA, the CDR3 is TGTGCCAGCAGGCCGGGACAGGGTTTTGGCTACACCTTC.

CDR3 DNA: TGTGCCAGAGGTCGGACGGGGGACTATGGCTACACCTTC. Protein sequence: CARGRTGDYGYTF. V gene TRBV2 combines with J gene TRBJ1-2, with a weak D call TRBD1 (5 bases). Looked up from germline, CDR1 is SNHLY and CDR2 is FYNNEI. The CDR3 spans 13 residues. V was pared by 9 bases and J by 3 bases, with 14 bases between.

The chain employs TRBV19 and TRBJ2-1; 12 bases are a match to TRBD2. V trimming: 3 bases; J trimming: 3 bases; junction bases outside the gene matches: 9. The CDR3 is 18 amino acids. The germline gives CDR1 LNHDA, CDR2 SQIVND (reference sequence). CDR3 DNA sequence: TGTGCCAGTAGTATTGATCGGACTAGCGGGAAAAACTACAATGAGCAGTTCTTC. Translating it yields CASSIDRTSGKNYNEQFF. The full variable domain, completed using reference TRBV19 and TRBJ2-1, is DGGITQSPKYLFRKEGQNVTLSCEQNLNHDAMYWYRQDPGQGLRLIYYSQIVNDFQKGDIAEGYSVSREKKESFPLTVTSAQKNPTAFYLCASSIDRTSGKNYNEQFFGPGTRLTVL.

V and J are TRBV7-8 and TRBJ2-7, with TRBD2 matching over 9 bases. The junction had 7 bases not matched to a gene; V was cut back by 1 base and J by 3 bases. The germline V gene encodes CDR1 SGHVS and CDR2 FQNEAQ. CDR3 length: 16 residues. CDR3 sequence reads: CASSLGGVAGDYEQYF. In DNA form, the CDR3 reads TGTGCCAGCAGCTTAGGGGGAGTAGCGGGGGACTACGAGCAGTACTTC.

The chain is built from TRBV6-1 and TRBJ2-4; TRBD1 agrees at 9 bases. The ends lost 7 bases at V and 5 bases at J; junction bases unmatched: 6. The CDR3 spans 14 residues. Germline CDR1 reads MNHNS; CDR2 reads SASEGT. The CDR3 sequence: CASTKDRGQNIQYF. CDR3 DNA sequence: TGTGCCAGCACTAAGGACAGGGGTCAAAACATTCAGTACTTC.

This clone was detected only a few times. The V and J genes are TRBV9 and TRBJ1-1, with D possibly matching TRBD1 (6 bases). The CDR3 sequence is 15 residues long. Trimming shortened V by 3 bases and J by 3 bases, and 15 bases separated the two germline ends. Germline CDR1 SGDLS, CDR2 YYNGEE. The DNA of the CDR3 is TGTGCCAGCAGCGCACCGCCAGGGGCGGACACTGAAGCTTTCTTT. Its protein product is CASSAPPGADTEAFF.

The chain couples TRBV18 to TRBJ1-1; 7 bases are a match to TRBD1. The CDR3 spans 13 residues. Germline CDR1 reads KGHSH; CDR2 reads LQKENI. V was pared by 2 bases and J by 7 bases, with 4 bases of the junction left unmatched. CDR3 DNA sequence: TGTGCCAGCTCACCAGGGGACAGAAATGAAGCTTTCTTT. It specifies CASSPGDRNEAFF.

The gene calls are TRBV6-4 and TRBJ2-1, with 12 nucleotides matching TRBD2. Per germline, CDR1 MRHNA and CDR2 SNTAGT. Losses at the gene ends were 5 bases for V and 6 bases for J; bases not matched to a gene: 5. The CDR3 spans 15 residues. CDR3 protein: CASSSGLAGLNEQFF. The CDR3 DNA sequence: TGTGCCAGCAGTTCTGGACTAGCGGGGCTCAATGAGCAGTTCTTC.

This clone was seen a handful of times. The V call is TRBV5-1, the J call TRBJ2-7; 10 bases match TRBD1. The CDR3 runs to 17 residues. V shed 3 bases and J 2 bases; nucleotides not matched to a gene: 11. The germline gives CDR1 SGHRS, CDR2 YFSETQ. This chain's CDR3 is CASSSFGGTGVPYEQYF. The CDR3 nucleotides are TGCGCCAGCAGCTCATTTGGAGGGACAGGGGTACCCTACGAGCAGTACTTC.

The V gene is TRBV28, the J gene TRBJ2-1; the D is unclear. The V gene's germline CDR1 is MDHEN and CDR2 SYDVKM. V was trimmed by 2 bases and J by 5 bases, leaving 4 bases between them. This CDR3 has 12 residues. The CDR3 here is CASSLLNNEQFF. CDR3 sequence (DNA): TGTGCCAGCAGTTTACTTAACAATGAGCAGTTCTTC.

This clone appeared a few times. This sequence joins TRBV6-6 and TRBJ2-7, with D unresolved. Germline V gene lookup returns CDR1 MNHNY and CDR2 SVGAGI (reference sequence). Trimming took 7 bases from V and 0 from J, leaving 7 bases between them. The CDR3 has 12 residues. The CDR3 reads CASTGSSYEQYF. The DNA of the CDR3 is TGTGCCAGCACAGGCAGCTCCTACGAGCAGTACTTC.

CDR3 amino acids: CAIRTSGGYNEQFF. The CDR3 DNA reads TGTGCCATCAGAACTAGCGGGGGTTACAATGAGCAGTTCTTC. V and J are TRBV10-3 and TRBJ2-1; 11 bases match TRBD2. The germline gives CDR1 ENHRY, CDR2 SYGVKD. This CDR3 contains 14 residues. The J segment lost 4 bases and the V segment lost 6 bases, leaving 2 bases of the junction unmatched.

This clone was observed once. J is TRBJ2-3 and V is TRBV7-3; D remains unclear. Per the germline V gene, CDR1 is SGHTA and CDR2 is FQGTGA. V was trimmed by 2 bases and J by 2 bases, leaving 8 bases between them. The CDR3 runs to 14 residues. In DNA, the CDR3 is TGTGCCAGCAGCTTAGCTAGTTCCACAGATACGCAGTATTTT. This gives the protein CASSLASSTDTQYF.

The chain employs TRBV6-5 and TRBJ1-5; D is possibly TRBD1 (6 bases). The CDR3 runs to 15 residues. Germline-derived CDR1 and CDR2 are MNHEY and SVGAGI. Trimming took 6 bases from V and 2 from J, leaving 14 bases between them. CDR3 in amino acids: CASRSGTRGNQPQHF. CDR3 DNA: TGTGCCAGCAGATCCGGGACACGCGGCAATCAGCCCCAGCATTTT.

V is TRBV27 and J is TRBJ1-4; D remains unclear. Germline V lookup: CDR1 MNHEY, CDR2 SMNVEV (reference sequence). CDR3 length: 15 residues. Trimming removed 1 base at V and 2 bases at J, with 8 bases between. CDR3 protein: CASSLWSGTNEKLFF. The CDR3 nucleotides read TGTGCCAGCAGTTTATGGTCCGGGACTAATGAAAAACTGTTTTTT.

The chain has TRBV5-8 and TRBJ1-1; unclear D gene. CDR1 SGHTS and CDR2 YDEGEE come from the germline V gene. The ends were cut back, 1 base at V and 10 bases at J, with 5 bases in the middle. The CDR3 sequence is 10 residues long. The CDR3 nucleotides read TGTGCCAGCAGCTTGCCCAGAGCTTTCTTT. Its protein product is CASSLPRAFF.

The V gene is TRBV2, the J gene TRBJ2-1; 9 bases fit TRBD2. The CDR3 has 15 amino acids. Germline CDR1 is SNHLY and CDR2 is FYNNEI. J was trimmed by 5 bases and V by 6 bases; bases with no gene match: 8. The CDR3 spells CASRSPSGEDNEQFF. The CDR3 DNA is TGTGCCAGCAGGAGTCCTAGCGGGGAAGACAATGAGCAGTTCTTC.

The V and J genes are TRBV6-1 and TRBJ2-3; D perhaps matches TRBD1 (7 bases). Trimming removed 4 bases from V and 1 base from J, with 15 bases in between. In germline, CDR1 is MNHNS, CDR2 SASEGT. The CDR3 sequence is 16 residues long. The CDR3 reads CASSGRRGEGTDTQYF. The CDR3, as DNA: TGTGCCAGCAGTGGACGCAGGGGGGAAGGCACAGATACGCAGTATTTT.

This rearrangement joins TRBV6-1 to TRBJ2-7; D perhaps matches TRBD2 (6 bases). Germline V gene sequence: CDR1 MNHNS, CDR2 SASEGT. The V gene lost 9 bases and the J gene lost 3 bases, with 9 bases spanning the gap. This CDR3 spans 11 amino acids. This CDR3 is CASTGDYEQYF. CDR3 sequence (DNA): TGTGCCAGTACGGGGGACTACGAGCAGTACTTC.

The CDR3, as DNA: TGCGCCAGCAGCCAAGATGCACTCCTAGTACCCGGGGAGCTGTTTTTT. Translated, it gives CASSQDALLVPGELFF. The rearrangement joins TRBV4-1 to TRBJ2-2; D remains unclear. CDR1 is MGHRA, CDR2 YSYEKL, per germline. The CDR3 is 16 residues long. Trimming removed 0 bases at V and 6 bases at J, with 14 bases between.

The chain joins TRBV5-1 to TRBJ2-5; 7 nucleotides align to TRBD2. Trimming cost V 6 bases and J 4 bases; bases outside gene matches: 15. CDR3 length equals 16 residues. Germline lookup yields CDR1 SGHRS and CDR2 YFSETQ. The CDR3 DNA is TGCGCCAGCACCCCCGGTGGGCTAGCGGTTCGAGAGACCCAGTACTTC. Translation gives CASTPGGLAVRETQYF.

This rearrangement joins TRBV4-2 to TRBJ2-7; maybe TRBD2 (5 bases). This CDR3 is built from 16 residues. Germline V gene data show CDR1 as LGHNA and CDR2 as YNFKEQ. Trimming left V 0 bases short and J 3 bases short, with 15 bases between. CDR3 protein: CASSQDSSRAGYEQYF. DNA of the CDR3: TGTGCCAGCAGCCAAGATTCCAGTCGGGCGGGCTACGAGCAGTACTTC.

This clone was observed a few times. CDR3 residues: CASSVSRGEQFF. In DNA form, the CDR3 reads TGTGCCAGCAGCGTATCCCGGGGGGAGCAGTTCTTC. V usage is TRBV9 and J usage is TRBJ2-1; D is perhaps TRBD2 (6 bases). V lost 1 base and J lost 10, with 9 bases in between. This CDR3 is 12 amino acids long. Germline V CDR1 and CDR2: SGDLS, YYNGEE.